This record concerns one T cell receptor beta chain sequence. In the original workflow: Reference gene primer amplification gave estimated nucleated cell counts. Libraries were prepared by immunoSEQ multiplex PCR; TCRdb keeps only in-frame clonotypes and omits some of them. That table is the source of V, J and clone size, and D and trimming were worked out from the DNA. The data show 150,000 to 200,000 clones, with 70% to 90% seen just once and around 9% held by the top ten. The CDR3 is 12 residues long. Germline values: CDR1 MNHEY, CDR2 SVGAGI. Trimming at V came to 10 bases and at J to 5 bases, leaving 6 bases not matched to a gene. This record belongs to a study of blood T cell repertoires in COVID-19. Study information: The samples span acute and convalescent COVID-19 from the United States, Italy and Spain. T cells, B-cell-depleted T cells, or PBMCs supplied cDNA or gDNA.

The sequence came from a man aged 45 to 65 with active or convalescent COVID-19. The J gene is TRBJ2-3, the V gene TRBV6-5; 7 nucleotides align to TRBD1. The sequenced sample consisted of peripheral blood. The CDR3 nucleotides are TGTGCCACTGGACAGGTAGGAGATACGCAGTATTTT. It translates to CATGQVGDTQYF.